The T cell receptor beta chain described here comes from a study of cytomegalovirus exposure and HLA in healthy donors. Broader study findings: In a later analysis, specific HLA alleles were associated with 15,000 to 20,000 TCR beta sequences at a 0.05 false discovery rate.

The germline CDR1 and CDR2 sequences are SEHNR and FQNEAQ (reference sequence). CDR3 length: 16 amino acids. V lost 2 bases and J 2 bases, leaving 13 bases between the germline ends. Remarks on this clone: What it recognizes is unknown.

Use of 60 Vbeta and 13 Jbeta primers characterized the PCR. Sequencing was performed with immunoSEQ multiplex PCR; in TCRdb, only in-frame clones are kept and a portion is missing. This table has approximately 120,000 clones, about 78% appearing once. The chain joins TRBV7-9 to TRBJ2-1; a possible D gene is TRBD1 (6 bases). The source is a woman between 40 and 55 years old in good health and CMV-seropositive. Sequenced: PBMCs. Here the CDR3 reads CASSLRGGRTYNEQFF. DNA for the CDR3: TGTGCCAGCAGCTTAAGAGGGGGAAGAACCTACAATGAGCAGTTCTTC. The full variable domain, with the rest looked up from reference TRBV7-9 and TRBJ2-1, is DTGVSQNPRHKITKRGQNVTFRCDPISEHNRLYWYRQTLGQGPEFLTYFQNEAQLEKSRLLSDRFSAERPKGSFSTLEIQRTEQGDSAMYLCASSLRGGRTYNEQFFGPGTRLTVL.